One and the same sample provided the 20 T cell receptor beta chains below, sequenced in a study of blood T cells in healthy people across ages (dated by TCRdb to 2013 to 2016). Library prep was done by 5' RACE. The run used an Illumina HiSeq 2500. A second roughly 6 to 12 cycle PCR used a sample-barcoded 5' primer and a J-beta primer mix. The raw public data were reprocessed by TCRdb itself: fastp quality trimming at Q25, MiXCR clonotype calling, in-frame beta chains only. Rows merge per CDR3 protein into single entries with the most common DNA and genes. This sample has 890,000 or so distinct CDR3 sequences in its table, and 60% to 80% of those were observed once. Roughly 26% of the sample rests with the top ten. Sequencing used blood. The receptors come from a man between 25 and 39 years old in good health.

V and J are TRBV6-5 and TRBJ1-3; D not resolved. The CDR3 consists of 14 residues. V lost 8 bases and J 0 bases, leaving 11 bases between the germline ends. Germline CDR1 reads MNHEY; CDR2 reads SVGAGI. The CDR3 bases are TGTGCCAGCGCAGGCCCAAGCTCTGGAAACACCATATATTTT. It yields the protein CASAGPSSGNTIYF.

The chain combines TRBV20-1 with TRBJ2-4; tentative D call: TRBD2 (6 bases). The DNA matches TRBJ2-7 better at its end, which makes the J call doubtful. The CDR3 spans 16 residues. CDR1 is DFQATT and CDR2 is SNEGSKA in the germline V gene (reference sequence). The CDR3 here is CSAPPRRGSVLYEQYF. The CDR3 DNA reads TGCAGTGCTCCCCCTAGGAGGGGTTCGGTTTTGTACGAGCAGTACTTC.

This clonotype was counted ten times or more. The chain links TRBV20-1 to TRBJ1-4, with D perhaps matching TRBD1 (6 bases). The V and J ends lost 0 bases and 8 bases respectively, with 16 bases between them. CDR3 length: 15 residues. Germline CDR1 DFQATT, CDR2 SNEGSKA (reference sequence). The CDR3 region has the DNA TGCAGTGCTAGAGACAGGGAGGGGGTGTGGGAAAAACTGTTTTTT. Translating it yields CSARDREGVWEKLFF.

J is TRBJ2-7 and V is TRBV6-2 or TRBV6-3; D is possibly TRBD1 or TRBD2 (5 bases each). Per the germline V gene, CDR1 is MNHEY and CDR2 is SVGEGT. This CDR3 is built from 13 residues. V dropped 7 bases and J dropped 5 bases, with 15 bases sitting between them. The CDR3 loop is CASNRGSGDEQYF. CDR3 sequence (DNA): TGTGCCAGCAATAGGGGCTCCGGGGACGAGCAGTACTTC.

The DNA for the CDR3 is TGTGCCAGCAGTATAACCGGGACCCCGGGTCGTGAGCAGTTCTTC. It specifies CASSITGTPGREQFF. V is TRBV6-2 or TRBV6-3 and J is TRBJ2-1; D tentatively fits TRBD1 or TRBD2 (5 bases each). Between the trimmed V and J ends, which lost 5 bases and 9 bases, there was a span of 20 bases. This CDR3 is 15 amino acids long. Germline V gives CDR1 MNHEY, CDR2 SVGEGT.

The chain is built from TRBV20-1 and TRBJ2-4; weak D call: TRBD2 (7 bases). Trimming removed 3 bases from V and 7 bases from J, with 16 bases in between. Per germline, CDR1 DFQATT and CDR2 SNEGSKA (reference sequence). This CDR3 has 14 residues. CDR3 in DNA: TGCAGTGCTAGGAACCAGGGGAGGGGGAACATTCAGTACTTC. It translates to CSARNQGRGNIQYF.

The chain links TRBV7-2 to TRBJ2-1, with 8 nucleotides matching TRBD2. The CDR3 spans 16 residues. J was trimmed by 8 bases and V by 4 bases; bases with no gene match: 13. Germline CDR1 SGHTA, CDR2 FQGNSA. The CDR3 sequence is CASSSLGGGPGYEQFF. DNA of the CDR3: TGTGCCAGCAGCTCCCTTGGCGGGGGGCCGGGTTATGAGCAGTTCTTC.

The CDR3 reads CASSYTKGPYRKGRRFF. The CDR3 nucleotides are TGTGCCAGCAGCTATACCAAAGGGCCCTACAGGAAGGGGAGGAGGTTCTTC. The chain carries TRBV7-9 and TRBJ2-1; weak D call: TRBD2 (6 bases). The germline V gene has CDR1 SEHNR and CDR2 FQNEAQ (reference sequence). The length of the CDR3 is 17 residues. The germline V and J ends were trimmed by 4 bases and 15 bases, with 31 bases remaining between them.

The chain couples TRBV6-5 to TRBJ2-3, with 8 nucleotides matching TRBD1. V lost 6 bases and J lost 0; bases outside the gene matches: 2. The CDR3 contains 14 residues. Germline V gene lookup returns CDR1 MNHEY and CDR2 SVGAGI. The CDR3 DNA is TGTGCCAGCAGGGACAGGGCTAGCACAGATACGCAGTATTTT. It codes for CASRDRASTDTQYF.

A word on this clonotype: A much larger clone differs by one base, so this may be a read error. This chain connects TRBV6-2 or TRBV6-3 to TRBJ2-4; 8 positions match TRBD1. CDR3 length: 11 amino acids. V shed 8 bases and J 15 bases; nucleotides not matched to a gene: 9. Germline assignment: CDR1 MNHEY and CDR2 SVGEGT. This CDR3 is CASGQGYERYF. The DNA of the CDR3 is TGTGCCAGCGGACAGGGCTACGAGCGGTACTTC.

This clonotype showed up just once. The rearrangement links TRBV20-1 to TRBJ1-5; D perhaps matches TRBD1 (6 bases). CDR3 size: 15 residues. CDR1 is DFQATT, CDR2 SNEGSKA, per germline (reference sequence). Trimming took 3 bases from V and 0 from J, leaving 12 bases between them. CDR3 protein: CSASGQSHSNQPQHF. Here the CDR3 DNA reads TGCAGTGCTAGTGGACAGAGCCATAGCAATCAGCCCCAGCATTTT.

The chain employs TRBV6-2 or TRBV6-3 and TRBJ2-7, with D unclear. V gave up 7 bases and J gave up 7 bases, with 14 bases separating them. Germline assignment: CDR1 MNHEY and CDR2 SVGEGT. The CDR3 runs 12 residues. In nucleotides, the CDR3 is TGTGCCAGCACCGACTCCGTCTGGGAGCAGTACTTC. Its translation: CASTDSVWEQYF.

The chain employs TRBV4-2 and TRBJ2-7; TRBD2 aligns across 10 bases. The CDR3 length is 15 residues. Germline CDR1 reads LGHNA; CDR2 reads YNFKEQ. With V trimmed by 2 bases and J by 4 bases, 5 bases remained unmatched. The CDR3 protein is CASSQWRTSGYEQYF. DNA for the CDR3: TGTGCCAGCAGCCAATGGCGGACTAGCGGTTACGAGCAGTACTTC.

Many counts were recorded for this clonotype. The genes are TRBV27 and TRBJ2-3; TRBD2 matches 9 bases. J lost 2 bases, V lost 3 bases, and 6 bases had no gene match. The CDR3 consists of 16 residues. CDR1 and CDR2 from the germline V gene are MNHEY and SMNVEV (reference sequence). This chain's CDR3 is CASSFSGGRFTDTQYF. CDR3 DNA sequence: TGTGCCAGCAGTTTTAGCGGGGGACGATTCACAGATACGCAGTATTTT.

The J gene is TRBJ2-3, the V gene TRBV27; 10 bases map to TRBD2. The germline gives CDR1 MNHEY, CDR2 SMNVEV (reference sequence). The ends lost 5 bases at V and 2 bases at J; junction bases unmatched: 10. The CDR3 is made up of 17 amino acids. CDR3 region: CASSLYSGGSFTDTQYF. In DNA form, the CDR3 reads TGTGCCAGCAGTCTGTATAGCGGGGGGTCTTTCACAGATACGCAGTATTTT.

The chain carries TRBV7-9 and TRBJ1-6; perhaps TRBD1 as D (5 bases). This CDR3 has 18 amino acids. V was clipped by 1 base and J by 0 bases, with 13 bases between them. Germline-derived CDR1 and CDR2 are SEHNR and FQNEAQ (reference sequence). DNA for the CDR3: TGTGCCAGCAGCTTAGATGCAGGGACGAGCTCCTATAATTCACCCCTCCACTTT. The encoded protein is CASSLDAGTSSYNSPLHF.

The chain is built from TRBV20-1 and TRBJ2-7, with no clear D. The CDR3 loop spans 12 amino acids. CDR1 and CDR2 (germline): DFQATT, SNEGSKA (reference sequence). The germline V and J ends were trimmed by 3 bases and 6 bases, with 12 bases remaining between them. The CDR3: CSASPGESEQYF. The DNA of the CDR3 is TGCAGTGCTAGTCCTGGGGAAAGCGAGCAGTACTTC.

This clonotype was picked up many times. The rearrangement joins TRBV7-3 to TRBJ2-3, with 15 nucleotides matching TRBD2. Trimming took 5 bases from V and 5 from J; bases not matched to a gene: 2. Germline V gives CDR1 SGHTA, CDR2 FQGTGA. The CDR3 covers 15 residues. CDR3 in amino acids: CASSPGLAGGDTQYF. The CDR3 DNA follows: TGTGCCAGCAGCCCGGGACTAGCGGGGGGAGATACGCAGTATTTT. Complete variable domain (other parts from reference TRBV7-3 and TRBJ2-3): GAGVSQTPSNKVTEKGKYVELRCDPISGHTALYWYRQSLGQGPEFLIYFQGTGAADDSGLPNDRFFAVRPEGSVSTLKIQRTERGDSAVYLCASSPGLAGGDTQYFGPGTRLTVL.

This chain connects TRBV5-1 to TRBJ2-7, with 8 bases that match TRBD2. J gave up 4 bases and V 1 base, and 13 bases lay outside the gene matches. Germline V gene sequence: CDR1 SGHRS, CDR2 YFSETQ. CDR3 length equals 17 residues. The CDR3 sequence: CASSLLGLDWGLYEQYF. CDR3 DNA sequence: TGCGCCAGCAGCTTGTTGGGACTAGACTGGGGTCTTTACGAGCAGTACTTC.

The chain links TRBV7-6 to TRBJ2-7; weak D call: TRBD1 (6 bases). The CDR3 spans 16 residues. Trimming cost V 1 base and J 3 bases, with 16 bases left between them. Germline V gene lookup returns CDR1 SGHVS and CDR2 FNYEAQ. The CDR3 here is CASSLGVAGVDYEQYF. Written as DNA, the CDR3 is TGTGCCAGCAGCTTAGGGGTGGCAGGGGTTGACTACGAGCAGTACTTC.